A single sample is the source of the 21 T cell receptor beta chains below, sequenced in a study of blood T cell repertoires in COVID-19. Sequencing used immunoSEQ multiplex PCR; TCRdb keeps in-frame clones, though not all of them. Of 150,000 or so clones listed, 80% to 90% are singletons. Sequencing used peripheral blood. These receptors came from a woman aged 55-69 years with COVID-19, enrolled during active disease.

The J gene is TRBJ2-1, the V gene TRBV4-3, with 7 positions matching TRBD2. With 1 base clipped from V and 1 base from J, the junction kept 7 bases outside the gene matches. The CDR3 covers 17 residues. The germline V gene encodes CDR1 LGHNA and CDR2 YSLEER. The CDR3 DNA is TGCGCCAGCAGCCAAGTAGGCTCGCGGGGGTCCTACAATGAGCAGTTCTTC. Translating it yields CASSQVGSRGSYNEQFF.

The sample holds one count of this clone. The genes are TRBV6-5 and TRBJ1-2; D not resolved. CDR1 is MNHEY and CDR2 is SVGAGI in the germline V gene. The CDR3 length is 14 residues. V was cut by 10 bases and J by 6 bases, with 21 bases left in between. This CDR3 reads CATRGSADAHGYTF. DNA for the CDR3: TGTGCCACCCGCGGGTCGGCAGACGCCCATGGCTACACCTTC.

The V and J genes are TRBV5-1 and TRBJ2-5; 7 bases match TRBD1. Germline CDR1 and CDR2: SGHRS and YFSETQ. J gave up 1 base and V 3 bases, and 3 bases lay outside the gene matches. The CDR3 contains 14 residues. CDR3 region: CASSSRQGQETQYF. CDR3 nucleotide sequence: TGCGCCAGCAGCTCTAGACAGGGCCAAGAGACCCAGTACTTC.

The CDR3 here is CASSSRTRLSCHTF. The CDR3 DNA is TGTGCCAGCAGCTCCCGGACTCGACTATCCTGTCACACCTTC. V gene TRBV11-3 combines with J gene TRBJ1-2; D uncertain. The CDR3 is 14 residues long. Trimming removed 4 bases at V and 12 bases at J, with 21 bases between. Germline CDR1 is SGHNT and CDR2 is YENEEA.

This clone has a single count. DNA for the CDR3: TGCGCCAGCAGCTCGGAGACTGGCCGGGAGACCCAGTACTTC. Protein product: CASSSETGRETQYF. The chain couples TRBV5-1 to TRBJ2-5; no definite D call. CDR3 length: 14 residues. Germline V lookup: CDR1 SGHRS, CDR2 YFSETQ. V lost 3 bases to trimming and J lost 5 bases, with 14 bases between them.

V is TRBV2 and J is TRBJ2-5; maybe TRBD2 (6 bases). V dropped 6 bases and J dropped 0 bases, with 20 bases sitting between them. The germline V gene encodes CDR1 SNHLY and CDR2 FYNNEI. This CDR3 has 17 amino acids. The CDR3 loop reads CASRGGLGGRDQETQYF. Here the CDR3 DNA reads TGTGCCAGCAGGGGAGGTTTGGGGGGTAGGGACCAAGAGACCCAGTACTTC.

This rearrangement joins TRBV7-6 to TRBJ1-1, with 8 bases identical to TRBD1. The length of the CDR3 is 17 residues. CDR1 is SGHVS, CDR2 FNYEAQ, per germline. Unmatched junction bases numbered 10, after V lost 2 bases and J lost 2 bases. The CDR3 DNA reads TGTGCCAGCAGCTTAACCAGGACAGGGACCTTCAACACTGAAGCTTTCTTT. Protein product: CASSLTRTGTFNTEAFF. Full variable domain (rest looked up from reference TRBV7-6 and TRBJ1-1): GAGVSQSPRYKVTKRGQDVALRCDPISGHVSLYWYRQALGQGPEFLTYFNYEAQQDKSGLPNDRFSAERPEGSISTLTIQRTEQRDSAMYRCASSLTRTGTFNTEAFFGQGTRLTVV.

This clone appeared a single time. The rearrangement links TRBV6-5 to TRBJ2-7; TRBD2 aligns across 7 bases. The CDR3 extends over 14 amino acids. Germline lookup yields CDR1 MNHEY and CDR2 SVGAGI. V shed 11 bases and J 2 bases; nucleotides not matched to a gene: 12. In nucleotides, the CDR3 is TGTGCCGCTGAGATGGGGGGGATTCCCTACGAGCAGTACTTC. The encoded protein is CAAEMGGIPYEQYF.

The CDR3 region has the DNA TGTGCCAGCAGCCAAGATCCTGGGGGCCCCGCCTATGGCTACACCTTC. Translation gives CASSQDPGGPAYGYTF. The chain is built from TRBV3-1 (or the pseudogene TRBV3-2) and TRBJ1-2; possibly TRBD1 for D (6 bases). V was shortened by 0 bases and J by 4 bases, with 15 bases between the two germline ends. This CDR3 is built from 16 residues. Germline V CDR1 and CDR2: LGHDT, YNNKEL (reference sequence).

This chain links TRBV6-2 or TRBV6-3 with TRBJ1-1; D gene uncertain. This CDR3 has 13 residues. The germline gives CDR1 MNHEY, CDR2 SVGEGT. V was trimmed by 4 bases and J by 6 bases, leaving 12 bases between them. The CDR3 loop is CASSFEPVSEAFF. The CDR3 bases are TGTGCCAGCAGTTTCGAACCGGTCTCTGAAGCTTTCTTT.

CDR3 amino acids: CASSPWGTAYTEAFF. The CDR3 bases are TGTGCCAGCAGCCCCTGGGGGACAGCTTACACTGAAGCTTTCTTT. The chain employs TRBV5-8 and TRBJ1-1; 7 bases map to TRBD1. Trimming removed 4 bases from V and 3 bases from J; junction bases left unmatched: 9. The CDR3 has 15 amino acids. Germline-derived CDR1 and CDR2 are SGHTS and YDEGEE.

The V gene is TRBV11-3, the J gene TRBJ1-1, with D unresolved. V was pared by 4 bases and J by 3 bases, with 9 bases between. The length of the CDR3 is 13 residues. Per the germline V gene, CDR1 is SGHNT and CDR2 is YENEEA. CDR3 residues: CASSSQRDTEAFF. Here the CDR3 DNA reads TGTGCCAGCAGCTCCCAGCGCGACACTGAAGCTTTCTTT.

The rearrangement uses TRBV3-1 (or the pseudogene TRBV3-2) and TRBJ1-1, with D hard to call. In germline, CDR1 is LGHDT, CDR2 YNNKEL (reference sequence). The CDR3 totals 14 residues. Between the trimmed V and J ends, which lost 4 bases and 3 bases, there was a span of 12 bases. CDR3 nucleotides: TGTGCCAGCAGCCGGGGAGTTTTTTACACTGAAGCTTTCTTT. Its translation: CASSRGVFYTEAFF.

This chain links TRBV24-1 with TRBJ2-1, with D tentatively TRBD2 (7 bases). Trimming removed 2 bases from V and 6 bases from J, with 10 bases in between. Germline lookup yields CDR1 KGHDR and CDR2 SFDVKD. The CDR3 runs 14 residues. The CDR3 protein is CATSDWGGANEQFF. CDR3 nucleotides: TGTGCCACCAGTGATTGGGGGGGGGCCAATGAGCAGTTCTTC.

This rearrangement joins TRBV7-2 to TRBJ2-7; 7 bases fit TRBD2. Losses at the gene ends were 3 bases for V and 0 bases for J; bases not matched to a gene: 8. This CDR3 has 16 amino acids. CDR1 and CDR2 from the germline V gene are SGHTA and FQGNSA. The CDR3 DNA reads TGTGCCAGCAGCTTGGCGTCTAGCGGCAGCTCCTACGAGCAGTACTTC. This codes for CASSLASSGSSYEQYF.

J is TRBJ2-3 and V is TRBV6-4, with D tentatively TRBD2 (5 bases). CDR1 is MRHNA and CDR2 is SNTAGT in the germline V gene. This CDR3 comprises 15 residues. V was clipped by 0 bases and J by 4 bases, with 11 bases between them. CDR3 DNA: TGTGCCAGCAGTGACTCGGGGAGTTTGGCAGATACGCAGTATTTT. Protein product: CASSDSGSLADTQYF.

The count of this clone is one. The CDR3 DNA sequence: TGTGCCAGCAGCGTCTTGAATCAGCCCCAGCATTTT. Its protein product is CASSVLNQPQHF. The rearrangement joins TRBV9 to TRBJ1-5; D ambiguous. CDR1 is SGDLS, CDR2 YYNGEE, per germline. Deletions cut 2 bases from V and 4 bases from J, with 4 bases between. CDR3 length: 12 amino acids.

The J gene is TRBJ2-7, the V gene TRBV3-1 (or the pseudogene TRBV3-2); a possible D gene is TRBD2 (7 bases). CDR1 and CDR2 (germline): LGHDT, YNNKEL (reference sequence). The CDR3 extends over 16 amino acids. The germline V and J ends were trimmed by 4 bases and 6 bases, with 22 bases remaining between them. The CDR3 bases are TGTGCCAGCAGCCTCAGGGAGAGGGGGGGATCTCGCGAGCAGTACTTC. Its translation is CASSLRERGGSREQYF.

The V gene is TRBV19, the J gene TRBJ1-2; possibly TRBD1 for D (5 bases). This CDR3 region has 15 residues. Trimming cost V 7 bases and J 5 bases, with 20 bases left between them. Looked up from germline, CDR1 is LNHDA and CDR2 is SQIVND (reference sequence). CDR3: CASTPRSGEGYGYTF. The CDR3 nucleotides read TGTGCCAGTACTCCGCGGTCGGGGGAAGGGTATGGCTACACCTTC.

The chain is built from TRBV7-3 and TRBJ1-6, with unresolved D. In germline, CDR1 is SGHTA, CDR2 FQGTGA. Trimming left V 0 bases short and J 12 bases short, with 12 bases between. There are 14 residues in the CDR3. CDR3 in DNA: TGTGCCAGCAGCTTAACTGGGGAGGGTGAACCCCTCCACTTT. It codes for CASSLTGEGEPLHF.

The rearrangement links TRBV3-1 (or the pseudogene TRBV3-2) to TRBJ1-3; D unclear. Germline CDR1 LGHDT, CDR2 YNNKEL (reference sequence). There are 17 residues in the CDR3. The V gene lost 5 bases and the J gene lost 2 bases, with 19 bases spanning the gap. The CDR3 reads CASSSHVGRQAGNTIYF. In DNA, the CDR3 is TGTGCCAGCAGCTCGCATGTCGGCCGTCAGGCTGGAAACACCATATATTTT.